Listed below are T cell receptor beta chains from one sample, sequenced in a study of identical twins. TCRdb re-called the 5' RACE reads with MiXCR, one entry per CDR3 protein. Among 200,000 to 250,000 distinct CDR3 sequences, roughly 7% were seen once, and the ten largest hold 3.5% to 4%. This same sample was also part of a study on yellow fever vaccine responses in identical twins.

Sequenced material: memory (CD45RO+) T cells sorted from blood. The origin of the receptors is a woman aged 18-29 years in good health. CDR3s include the opening cysteine and the closing phenylalanine or tryptophan. The order of the fields is D gene, J gene, V gene, clone size, CDR3 protein, CDR3 DNA. A D gene is named only where the DNA matches it firmly. Rows give clone size only sometimes, using once, few, many, or a class for an expanded clone.

d_gene: TRBD1; j_gene: TRBJ2-1; v_gene: TRBV7-8; abundance: few; CDR3aa: CASSLKHPGQGDNEQFF; CDR3nt: TGTGCCAGCAGCTTAAAGCATCCGGGACAGGGGGACAATGAGCAGTTCTTC
d_gene: .; j_gene: TRBJ2-3; v_gene: TRBV10-2; abundance: .; CDR3aa: CASSDFLASDTQYF; CDR3nt: TGCGCCAGCAGTGACTTCCTAGCAAGTGATACGCAGTATTTT
d_gene: .; j_gene: TRBJ1-5; v_gene: TRBV7-9; abundance: many; CDR3aa: CASSLESNQPQHF; CDR3nt: TGTGCCAGCAGCTTAGAAAGCAATCAGCCCCAGCATTTT
d_gene: .; j_gene: TRBJ2-5; v_gene: TRBV5-1; abundance: few; CDR3aa: CASKNGQPQETQYF; CDR3nt: TGCGCCAGCAAGAACGGCCAGCCCCAAGAGACCCAGTACTTC
d_gene: .; j_gene: TRBJ2-1; v_gene: TRBV6-5; abundance: many; CDR3aa: CASSYSGAHNEQFF; CDR3nt: TGTGCCAGCAGTTACTCGGGGGCCCACAATGAGCAGTTCTTC
d_gene: TRBD1; j_gene: TRBJ1-3; v_gene: TRBV10-3; abundance: many; CDR3aa: CAIKPGQGNSGNTIYF; CDR3nt: TGTGCCATCAAACCGGGACAGGGTAACTCTGGAAACACCATATATTTT
d_gene: .; j_gene: TRBJ2-1; v_gene: TRBV7-7; abundance: many; CDR3aa: CASSPPPNNEQFF; CDR3nt: TGTGCCAGCAGCCCCCCCCCAAACAATGAGCAGTTCTTC
d_gene: TRBD1; j_gene: TRBJ2-2; v_gene: TRBV7-8; abundance: few; CDR3aa: CASSHWGTGYTGELFF; CDR3nt: TGTGCCAGCAGCCACTGGGGGACAGGGTACACCGGGGAGCTGTTTTTT
d_gene: TRBD1; j_gene: TRBJ1-6; v_gene: TRBV5-1; abundance: .; CDR3aa: CASSWPGQNNSPLHF; CDR3nt: TGCGCCAGCAGCTGGCCGGGACAGAATAATTCACCCCTCCACTTT
d_gene: TRBD1; j_gene: TRBJ1-1; v_gene: TRBV20-1; abundance: many; CDR3aa: CSAPYPGRGAKAFF; CDR3nt: TGCAGTGCTCCCTACCCAGGCAGGGGGGCAAAAGCTTTCTTT
d_gene: TRBD2; j_gene: TRBJ2-3; v_gene: TRBV29-1; abundance: many; CDR3aa: CSVTGELAGATDTQYF; CDR3nt: TGCAGCGTGACGGGGGAACTAGCGGGCGCCACAGATACGCAGTATTTT
d_gene: TRBD1; j_gene: TRBJ1-1; v_gene: TRBV12-3/TRBV12-4; abundance: many; CDR3aa: CASSSQGTGNTEAFF; CDR3nt: TGTGCCAGCAGTTCACAGGGGACTGGGAACACTGAAGCTTTCTTT
d_gene: .; j_gene: TRBJ1-2; v_gene: TRBV2; abundance: few; CDR3aa: CASKGGTNYGYTF; CDR3nt: TGTGCCAGCAAGGGCGGTACTAACTATGGCTACACCTTC
d_gene: TRBD1; j_gene: TRBJ1-1; v_gene: TRBV9; abundance: .; CDR3aa: CASSVAGQSEAFF; CDR3nt: TGTGCCAGCAGCGTAGCGGGACAGTCTGAAGCTTTCTTT
d_gene: TRBD1; j_gene: TRBJ2-3; v_gene: TRBV5-4; abundance: few; CDR3aa: CASSLRQGGLYTQYF; CDR3nt: TGTGCCAGCAGCTTGAGACAGGGGGGGCTATATACGCAGTATTTT
d_gene: .; j_gene: TRBJ1-3; v_gene: TRBV12-3/TRBV12-4; abundance: many; CDR3aa: CASSPRNRVSGNTIYF; CDR3nt: TGTGCCAGCAGTCCAAGAAACAGAGTCTCTGGAAACACCATATATTTT
d_gene: .; j_gene: TRBJ2-1; v_gene: TRBV7-9; abundance: many; CDR3aa: CASSSSHNEQFF; CDR3nt: TGTGCCAGCTCTAGCTCCCACAATGAGCAGTTCTTC
d_gene: TRBD1; j_gene: TRBJ1-5; v_gene: TRBV28; abundance: .; CDR3aa: CASSSGQGTYFQPQHF; CDR3nt: TGTGCCAGCAGTTCCGGACAGGGCACTTATTTCCAGCCCCAGCATTTT
d_gene: .; j_gene: TRBJ1-1; v_gene: TRBV6-1; abundance: many; CDR3aa: CAGAGEKGTEAFF; CDR3nt: TGTGCCGGTGCAGGGGAGAAGGGCACTGAAGCTTTCTTT
d_gene: TRBD1; j_gene: TRBJ1-2; v_gene: TRBV15; abundance: .; CDR3aa: CATSRDRGQGYGYTF; CDR3nt: TGTGCCACCAGCAGAGATCGCGGACAGGGCTATGGCTACACCTTC
d_gene: .; j_gene: TRBJ1-1; v_gene: TRBV5-5; abundance: few; CDR3aa: CASSFAGKNTEAFF; CDR3nt: TGTGCCAGCAGCTTCGCCGGTAAGAACACTGAAGCTTTCTTT
d_gene: .; j_gene: TRBJ2-7; v_gene: TRBV7-8; abundance: .; CDR3aa: CASSLVGATYEQYF; CDR3nt: TGTGCCAGCAGCTTAGTGGGAGCCACCTACGAGCAGTACTTC
d_gene: TRBD2; j_gene: TRBJ2-7; v_gene: TRBV7-8; abundance: many; CDR3aa: CASQTSGSYEQYF; CDR3nt: TGTGCCAGCCAGACTAGCGGCTCCTACGAGCAGTACTTC
d_gene: .; j_gene: TRBJ2-2; v_gene: TRBV10-2; abundance: many; CDR3aa: CASSVAATGELFF; CDR3nt: TGCGCCAGCAGTGTGGCAGCCACCGGGGAGCTGTTTTTT
d_gene: .; j_gene: TRBJ2-1; v_gene: TRBV7-3; abundance: many; CDR3aa: CASSLTVEGEQFF; CDR3nt: TGTGCCAGCAGCTTAACCGTGGAGGGTGAGCAGTTCTTC
d_gene: .; j_gene: TRBJ2-3; v_gene: TRBV5-5; abundance: few; CDR3aa: CASSSTYGPLPYF; CDR3nt: TGTGCCAGCAGCTCCACCTACGGCCCCTTACCGTATTTT
d_gene: TRBD1; j_gene: TRBJ1-1; v_gene: TRBV29-1; abundance: many; CDR3aa: CSAQGGSTRGTEAFF; CDR3nt: TGCAGCGCCCAGGGGGGGTCCACGAGAGGCACTGAAGCTTTCTTT
d_gene: .; j_gene: TRBJ1-2; v_gene: TRBV15; abundance: many; CDR3aa: CATSRGESSPGYGYTF; CDR3nt: TGTGCCACCAGCAGAGGCGAAAGTAGCCCCGGCTATGGCTACACCTTC
d_gene: TRBD2; j_gene: TRBJ2-1; v_gene: TRBV25-1; abundance: few; CDR3aa: CASRGVHEQFF; CDR3nt: TGTGCCAGCCGGGGGGTCCATGAGCAGTTCTTC
d_gene: TRBD1; j_gene: TRBJ2-4; v_gene: TRBV11-2; abundance: .; CDR3aa: CASRGGQGPNIQYF; CDR3nt: TGTGCCAGCAGAGGGGGACAGGGGCCAAACATTCAGTACTTC
d_gene: TRBD2; j_gene: TRBJ2-1; v_gene: TRBV29-1; abundance: many; CDR3aa: CSVGLAGGAAYNEQFF; CDR3nt: TGCAGCGTTGGACTAGCGGGTGGAGCAGCTTACAATGAGCAGTTCTTC
d_gene: .; j_gene: TRBJ1-3; v_gene: TRBV7-2; abundance: many; CDR3aa: CASSLLQPSGNTIYF; CDR3nt: TGTGCCAGCAGCTTACTCCAGCCCTCTGGAAACACCATATATTTT
d_gene: .; j_gene: TRBJ2-3; v_gene: TRBV28; abundance: many; CDR3aa: CASSATPTSTDTQYF; CDR3nt: TGTGCCAGCAGTGCGACACCGACTAGCACAGATACGCAGTATTTT
d_gene: TRBD2; j_gene: TRBJ2-1; v_gene: TRBV28; abundance: few; CDR3aa: CASTMTSGRTGNEQFF; CDR3nt: TGTGCCAGCACAATGACTAGCGGGAGAACAGGGAATGAGCAGTTCTTC
d_gene: .; j_gene: TRBJ1-2; v_gene: TRBV5-1; abundance: many; CDR3aa: CASSWMTGNYGYTF; CDR3nt: TGCGCCAGCAGCTGGATGACAGGAAACTATGGCTACACCTTC
d_gene: .; j_gene: TRBJ2-2; v_gene: TRBV20-1; abundance: few; CDR3aa: CSARGPGRELFF; CDR3nt: TGCAGTGCTAGAGGCCCCGGGAGGGAGCTGTTTTTT
d_gene: TRBD2; j_gene: TRBJ2-3; v_gene: TRBV12-3/TRBV12-4; abundance: few; CDR3aa: CASSLAGGDSGADTQYF; CDR3nt: TGTGCCAGCAGTCTAGCGGGAGGGGACTCCGGGGCAGATACGCAGTATTTT
d_gene: .; j_gene: TRBJ2-4; v_gene: TRBV20-1; abundance: many; CDR3aa: CSAGRAQAKNIQYF; CDR3nt: TGCAGTGCTGGCCGGGCCCAGGCCAAAAACATTCAGTACTTC
d_gene: TRBD1; j_gene: TRBJ1-5; v_gene: TRBV5-1; abundance: few; CDR3aa: CASSPDRGNQPQHF; CDR3nt: TGCGCCAGCAGCCCCGACAGGGGCAATCAGCCCCAGCATTTT
d_gene: .; j_gene: TRBJ2-5; v_gene: TRBV20-1; abundance: few; CDR3aa: CSAPPGIQETQYF; CDR3nt: TGCAGTGCTCCCCCCGGAATTCAAGAGACCCAGTACTTC
d_gene: TRBD2; j_gene: TRBJ2-5; v_gene: TRBV28; abundance: .; CDR3aa: CASSQHEAGRRETQYF; CDR3nt: TGTGCCAGCAGCCAACATGAAGCGGGAAGGAGAGAGACCCAGTACTTC
d_gene: .; j_gene: TRBJ1-2; v_gene: TRBV6-1; abundance: many; CDR3aa: CASSENYGGYTF; CDR3nt: TGTGCCAGCAGTGAAAATTACGGTGGCTACACCTTC
d_gene: .; j_gene: TRBJ2-1; v_gene: TRBV5-1; abundance: many; CDR3aa: CASRTSSNEQFF; CDR3nt: TGCGCCAGCAGAACTAGCTCCAATGAGCAGTTCTTC